Presented here are 21 T cell receptor beta chains from one specimen sequenced in a study of T cell responses to AZD1222 COVID-19 vaccine. Clones were read by immunoSEQ multiplex PCR, and TCRdb kept only the in-frame ones, dropping some. Among tens of thousands of clones, roughly nine tenths were seen once, and the ten largest hold 2.4%. The sequencing here drew on peripheral blood, taken on day 0 of AZD1222 vaccination. The receptors shown here come from an adult in good health.

The rearrangement uses TRBV5-1 and TRBJ1-1, with D maybe TRBD1 (5 bases). V was shortened by 4 bases and J by 1 base, with 11 bases between the two germline ends. Germline CDR1 is SGHRS and CDR2 is YFSETQ. CDR3 length equals 14 residues. DNA for the CDR3: TGCGCCAGCAGCGGGATAACAGGGAACACTGAAGCTTTCTTT. It codes for CASSGITGNTEAFF.

The chain links TRBV27 to TRBJ1-2; 7 nucleotides line up with TRBD1. The CDR3 totals 14 residues. Per germline, CDR1 MNHEY and CDR2 SMNVEV (reference sequence). J gave up 4 bases and V 5 bases, and 7 bases lay outside the gene matches. CDR3 residues: CASSLYRGGYGYTF. The CDR3 bases are TGTGCCAGCAGTCTCTACAGGGGTGGCTATGGCTACACCTTC.

The sample holds one count of this clone. The V and J genes are TRBV7-9 and TRBJ2-7; weak D call: TRBD1 (5 bases). Germline values: CDR1 SEHNR, CDR2 FQNEAQ (reference sequence). CDR3 length: 14 amino acids. Between the trimmed V and J ends, which lost 1 base and 1 base, there was a span of 8 bases. The DNA of the CDR3 is TGTGCCAGCAGCTTAGAGGGGCAGTCCTACGAGCAGTACTTC. This gives the protein CASSLEGQSYEQYF. Variable domain in full (rest from reference TRBV7-9 and TRBJ2-7): DTGVSQNPRHKITKRGQNVTFRCDPISEHNRLYWYRQTLGQGPEFLTYFQNEAQLEKSRLLSDRFSAERPKGSFSTLEIQRTEQGDSAMYLCASSLEGQSYEQYFGPGTRLTVT.

This clone occurred a few times. The chain carries TRBV6-1 and TRBJ2-7; D unclear. The CDR3 covers 12 residues. Looked up from germline, CDR1 is MNHNS and CDR2 is SASEGT. Between the trimmed V and J ends, which lost 2 bases and 2 bases, there was a span of 4 bases. In DNA form, the CDR3 reads TGTGCCAGCAGTGAAAGAGCCTACGAGCAGTACTTC. This codes for CASSERAYEQYF.

The chain joins TRBV5-1 to TRBJ2-1, with D possibly TRBD2 on 5 matching bases. The germline CDR1 and CDR2 sequences are SGHRS and YFSETQ. The CDR3 has 14 residues. V lost 6 bases and J lost 4, with 14 bases in between. The CDR3 DNA reads as TGCGCCAGCAATAATGGACTTAGTTACAATGAGCAGTTCTTC. As protein: CASNNGLSYNEQFF.

The chain has TRBV5-6 and TRBJ2-7; 7 positions agree with TRBD1. Unmatched junction bases numbered 16, after V lost 2 bases and J lost 2 bases. CDR3 length: 18 residues. Per germline, CDR1 SGHDT and CDR2 YYEEEE. In DNA form, the CDR3 reads TGTGCCAGCAGCTTCGGCCCCCCAACAGGGGATTATACCTACGAGCAGTACTTC. Protein product: CASSFGPPTGDYTYEQYF.

V gene TRBV10-3 combines with J gene TRBJ2-2; 12 bases are shared with TRBD2. CDR1 ENHRY and CDR2 SYGVKD come from the germline V gene. V shed 10 bases, J shed 0 bases, and the junction held 3 bases outside the gene matches. The CDR3 is made up of 15 amino acids. CDR3 amino acids: CASRLAGANTGELFF. CDR3 DNA sequence: TGTGCCAGCCGACTAGCGGGAGCGAACACCGGGGAGCTGTTTTTT.

The CDR3 region has the DNA TGTGCCTGGAGTGCTGGGGATCTGGATCAGCCCCAGCATTTT. Translation gives CAWSAGDLDQPQHF. The chain is built from TRBV30 and TRBJ1-5, with no clear D. V was trimmed by 1 base and J by 5 bases, leaving 12 bases between them. Looked up from germline, CDR1 is GTSNPN and CDR2 is SVGIG (reference sequence). The CDR3 spans 14 residues.

The rearrangement uses TRBV12-3 or TRBV12-4 and TRBJ1-3; D remains unclear. This CDR3 contains 13 residues. Trimming took off 4 bases at V and 0 bases at J, with 4 bases between the two ends. The CDR3 sequence: CASSYYSGNTIYF. The CDR3 DNA reads TGTGCCAGCAGTTACTACTCTGGAAACACCATATATTTT.

The chain joins TRBV10-1 to TRBJ2-1; TRBD2 aligns across 16 bases. Germline V gene lookup returns CDR1 WNHNN and CDR2 SYGVQD (reference sequence). The CDR3 loop spans 18 amino acids. V was pared by 0 bases and J by 9 bases, with 8 bases of the junction left unmatched. The CDR3 protein is CASSESGTSGRAIGEQFF. DNA for the CDR3: TGCGCCAGCAGTGAGTCGGGGACTAGCGGGAGGGCTATCGGTGAGCAGTTCTTC.

This chain links TRBV27 with TRBJ1-2; TRBD1 might be the D (5 bases). Germline loops: CDR1 MNHEY, CDR2 SMNVEV (reference sequence). V was pared by 5 bases and J by 3 bases, with 16 bases between. The CDR3 contains 15 residues. The CDR3 nucleotides are TGTGCCAGCAGTCGCACCCTCAGGGATTACTATGGCTACACCTTC. Its translation is CASSRTLRDYYGYTF.

V is TRBV7-9 and J is TRBJ2-5; D not resolved. CDR1 SEHNR and CDR2 FQNEAQ come from the germline V gene (reference sequence). The CDR3 runs to 15 residues. Trimming removed 5 bases from V and 2 bases from J, with 15 bases in between. In nucleotides, the CDR3 is TGTGCCAGCAGCACCTTCCAGGTACTACAAGAGACCCAGTACTTC. This gives the protein CASSTFQVLQETQYF.

This chain connects TRBV9 to TRBJ2-6; no clear D gene. Germline CDR1 is SGDLS and CDR2 is YYNGEE. The CDR3 contains 14 residues. V was trimmed by 0 bases and J by 4 bases, leaving 5 bases between them. CDR3 nucleotides: TGTGCCAGCAGCGTAGAGTGGGGGGCCAACGTCCTGACTTTC. Encoded protein: CASSVEWGANVLTF.

The V gene is TRBV6-6, the J gene TRBJ1-1, with D hard to call. V shed 6 bases and J shed 3 bases, with 11 bases lying between them. CDR1 and CDR2 (germline): MNHNY, SVGAGI (reference sequence). The CDR3 runs 13 residues. CDR3 in amino acids: CASSQAGHTEAFF. The CDR3 DNA reads as TGTGCCAGCAGCCAGGCTGGCCACACTGAAGCTTTCTTT.

V is TRBV10-3 and J is TRBJ1-5, with D possibly matching TRBD1 (5 bases). The CDR3 is 15 amino acids. Germline CDR1 and CDR2: ENHRY and SYGVKD. Trimming shortened V by 8 bases and J by 0 bases, and 14 bases separated the two germline ends. In DNA, the CDR3 is TGTGCCATCCGACAAGACAGTAATAGCAATCAGCCCCAGCATTTT. Translated, it gives CAIRQDSNSNQPQHF.

This clone was seen a single time. The chain combines TRBV2 with TRBJ2-5, with TRBD2 matching 9 bases. This CDR3 comprises 14 residues. The V and J ends lost 5 bases and 2 bases, in that order; junction bases with no gene match: 3. The germline gives CDR1 SNHLY, CDR2 FYNNEI. CDR3 protein: CASSLAGWQETQYF. For the CDR3, the DNA is TGTGCCAGCAGTCTAGCGGGATGGCAAGAGACCCAGTACTTC.

The V gene is TRBV29-1, the J gene TRBJ1-2; no clear D gene. V shed 1 base and J shed 4 bases, with 10 bases lying between them. This CDR3 spans 13 amino acids. Per germline, CDR1 SQVTM and CDR2 ANQGSEA. CDR3 protein: CSVEVGWGYGYTF. The CDR3 coding sequence is TGCAGCGTTGAAGTAGGGTGGGGCTATGGCTACACCTTC.

This chain links TRBV6-5 with TRBJ2-3; D not certain. The CDR3 runs 16 residues. Germline V CDR1 and CDR2: MNHEY, SVGAGI. V was cut by 0 bases and J by 0 bases, with 10 bases left in between. The CDR3 nucleotides are TGTGCCAGCAGTTACTCGTACGGCCTGAGCACAGATACGCAGTATTTT. The encoded protein is CASSYSYGLSTDTQYF.

This clone has just a few counts. The V gene is TRBV19, the J gene TRBJ1-3, with D unresolved. V lost 3 bases and J 0 bases, leaving 15 bases between the germline ends. This CDR3 spans 17 amino acids. Per germline, CDR1 LNHDA and CDR2 SQIVND (reference sequence). This CDR3 reads CASSIRFGSSSGNTIYF. Here the CDR3 DNA reads TGTGCCAGTAGTATTCGGTTCGGCTCGAGCTCTGGAAACACCATATATTTT.

The rearrangement joins TRBV19 to TRBJ2-6; D is uncertain. CDR1 and CDR2 (germline): LNHDA, SQIVND (reference sequence). This CDR3 region has 14 residues. Trimming cost V 6 bases and J 1 base, with 7 bases left between them. The CDR3 DNA is TGTGCCAGTAGGAGTCTATCTGGGGCCAACGTCCTGACTTTC. Translation: CASRSLSGANVLTF.

The chain links TRBV19 to TRBJ2-3; D not certain. This CDR3 spans 11 amino acids. Between the trimmed V and J ends, which lost 4 bases and 4 bases, there was a span of 3 bases. Germline V CDR1 and CDR2: LNHDA, SQIVND (reference sequence). In nucleotides, the CDR3 is TGTGCCAGTAGTACCTCAGATACGCAGTATTTT. Translating it yields CASSTSDTQYF. The whole variable domain, filled in from reference TRBV19 and TRBJ2-3, reads DGGITQSPKYLFRKEGQNVTLSCEQNLNHDAMYWYRQDPGQGLRLIYYSQIVNDFQKGDIAEGYSVSREKKESFPLTVTSAQKNPTAFYLCASSTSDTQYFGPGTRLTVL.